Listed below are T cell receptor beta chains from one sample, sequenced in a study of T-cell reconstitution after alpha-beta-depleted transplantation in children. One entry per CDR3 protein, called by TCRdb with MiXCR from the PCR reads. The table has 600,000 to 700,000 distinct CDR3 sequences, roughly 17% seen once. The source material was PBMCs from the stem cell graft donor, sampled from the stem cell graft. All receptors come from a human donor who donated a stem cell graft to a child with acute myeloid leukemia. CDR3s include the opening cysteine and the closing phenylalanine or tryptophan. The D gene is left open where the match is weak. For some rows the clone size is stated as once, few or many, or as a class when expanded; others skip it.

clone size	CDR3 length	V gene	D gene	J gene	CDR3 protein	CDR3 DNA
few	14	TRBV12-3/TRBV12-4	.	TRBJ2-7	CASSLGSASYEQYF	TGTGCCAGCAGTTTGGGCAGCGCCTCCTACGAGCAGTACTTC
.	15	TRBV28	TRBD1	TRBJ1-4	CASSSTGGANEKLFF	TGTGCCAGCAGTTCGACAGGGGGGGCTAATGAAAAACTGTTTTTT
.	15	TRBV7-2	.	TRBJ2-7	CASSLDGGESYEQYF	TGTGCCAGCAGCTTAGATGGGGGAGAGTCCTACGAGCAGTACTTC
.	13	TRBV6-2/TRBV6-3	.	TRBJ2-2	CASMLLNTGELFF	TGTGCCAGCATGCTGCTAAACACCGGGGAGCTGTTTTTT
.	13	TRBV7-9	TRBD1	TRBJ2-7	CAGSGTGVDEQYF	TGTGCCGGGTCCGGGACAGGGGTCGACGAGCAGTACTTC
.	14	TRBV6-1	TRBD2	TRBJ2-1	CASLLAGGFNEQFF	TGTGCCAGCCTACTAGCGGGGGGGTTCAATGAGCAGTTCTTC
many	16	TRBV15	.	TRBJ2-7	CATSSLDVTGTYEQYF	TGTGCCACCAGCAGCCTGGACGTTACCGGGACCTACGAGCAGTACTTC
many	15	TRBV12-3/TRBV12-4	.	TRBJ2-3	CASSLDQLEADTQYF	TGTGCCAGCAGTTTAGATCAACTAGAAGCAGATACGCAGTATTTT
.	16	TRBV5-1	.	TRBJ2-5	CASSLEAGELLETQYF	TGCGCCAGCAGCTTGGAGGCAGGGGAACTCCTCGAGACCCAGTACTTC
.	15	TRBV11-2	.	TRBJ1-3	CASSLDPGTGNTIYF	TGTGCCAGCAGCTTAGACCCCGGCACCGGAAACACCATATATTTT